This T cell receptor (beta chain) comes out of a study of shared clonotypes between healthy human individuals. The CDR3 has 16 amino acids. The V gene's germline CDR1 is SEHNR and CDR2 FQNEAQ (reference sequence). V dropped 3 bases and J dropped 5; count of bases not matched to a gene: 11. Splitting of CD4+ cells produced CD45RA+ naive and CD45RA-negative memory subsets. Only in-frame clones appear in the TCRdb table, and some are missing; sequencing was by immunoSEQ multiplex PCR. This table has some 2,500,000 clones, 85% to 95% appearing once. The source of this sequence is a man aged 18 to 30 in good health. Some clones in this sample may be carry-over from other donors' samples. This chain joins TRBV7-9 and TRBJ1-1; TRBD1 matches 8 bases. The sample taken for sequencing was naive CD4+ T cells from PBMCs. Subset described: CD45RA+ positively selected. CDR3 residues: CASSLPTGAVETEAFF. CDR3 nucleotides: TGTGCCAGCAGCTTGCCGACAGGGGCGGTAGAGACTGAAGCTTTCTTT.